This T cell receptor beta chain was documented in a study of sequential checkpoint blockade in melanoma. Here immunoSEQ multiplex PCR was the method, and the copy in TCRdb shows in-frame clones only, minus some. The repertoire includes 34,000 or so clones, 82% of them detected once, and around 18% sits in the top ten. In regard to this clone: Its ends do not fully match the called genes, so a read error is possible.

Noted treatment: randomized to nivolumab then ipilimumab (arm A) or the reverse (arm B). Live CD3+CD8+ CD19− CD56− cells were sorted from PBMCs. The CDR3 is 14 amino acids. The germline CDR1 and CDR2 sequences are MDHEN and SYDVKM. This material consisted of CD8+ T cells sorted from blood (inferred from file names), taken from a patient given nivolumab and ipilimumab in sequence. The chain carries TRBV28 and TRBJ2-7; TRBD1 matches 9 bases. The source of this sequence is a human donor with melanoma. Here the CDR3 DNA reads TGTGCCGGCAGTTTGACAGGGGGCTCCTACGAGCAGTACTTC. Translated: CAGSLTGGSYEQYF.